This T cell receptor (beta chain) originates from a study of CD8+ T cells in alopecia areata. Extracted RNA was reverse transcribed into cDNA, the sequencing template. Clones were sequenced by immunoSEQ multiplex PCR, and TCRdb holds only the in-frame ones, with some missing. The sample shows about 200,000 clones, around three fifths of them seen only once. The CDR3 covers 12 residues. The V and J ends lost 7 bases and 4 bases respectively, with 12 bases between them. Germline CDR1 and CDR2: SQVTM and ANQGSEA. A remark on this clone: Its antigen is unknown.

General observations from the study: Sharing of TCRs across patients appeared less clear than in mice, possibly for HLA-related reasons.

PBMCs, the starting material, were the source of sorted CD4+ and CD8+ T cells. The receptor was derived from a human donor with alopecia areata. The material sequenced was CD4+ T cells sorted from blood, taken at week 0. The chain carries TRBV29-1 and TRBJ2-3, with D possibly matching TRBD2 (5 bases). For the CDR3, the DNA is TGCAGCGGCCAAAAGGGAGCAGATACGCAGTATTTT. Translated, it gives CSGQKGADTQYF.